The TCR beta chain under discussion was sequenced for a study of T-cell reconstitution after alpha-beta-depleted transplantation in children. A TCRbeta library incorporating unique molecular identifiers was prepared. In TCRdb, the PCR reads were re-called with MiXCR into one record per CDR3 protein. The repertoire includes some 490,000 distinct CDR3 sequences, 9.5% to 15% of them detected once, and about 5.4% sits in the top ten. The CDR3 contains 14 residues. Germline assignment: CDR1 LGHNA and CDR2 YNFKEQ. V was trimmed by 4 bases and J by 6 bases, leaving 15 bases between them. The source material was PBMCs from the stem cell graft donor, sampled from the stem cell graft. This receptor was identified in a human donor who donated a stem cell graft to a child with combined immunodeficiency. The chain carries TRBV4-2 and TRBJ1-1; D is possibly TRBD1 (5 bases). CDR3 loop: CASSLSVGAPEAFF. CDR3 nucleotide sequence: TGTGCCAGCAGCCTAAGTGTTGGGGCCCCTGAAGCTTTCTTT.